This T cell receptor beta chain derives from a study of response to subunit inactivated influenza vaccine. CDR3 length: 13 residues. In germline, CDR1 is DFQATT, CDR2 SNEGSKA (reference sequence). V lost 1 base to trimming and J lost 7 bases, with 13 bases between them. Notes on this clonotype: Its matching antigen is unknown.

TCRdb re-called the RT-PCR reads with MiXCR, one entry per CDR3 protein. The repertoire holds around 710,000 distinct CDR3 sequences, with about 15% as singletons. Study-level findings and limits: Every seasonal influenza vaccination brings in few new T cells, the authors suggested.

The chain employs TRBV20-1 and TRBJ2-5; the D gene is possibly TRBD2 (7 bases). Sequencing was performed on PBMCs from blood, taken roughly 2 weeks before vaccination. This receptor was taken from a man aged 50 to 60 who received an inactivated influenza vaccine. The CDR3 reads CSARGGGRVTQYF. The CDR3 coding sequence is TGCAGTGCTAGAGGGGGGGGCCGGGTGACCCAGTACTTC.